This TCR beta chain is drawn from a study of blood T cell repertoires in COVID-19. About the study: The United States, Italy and Spain supplied acute and convalescent COVID-19 samples.

V was trimmed by 5 bases and J by 5 bases, leaving 13 bases between them. Germline V gene lookup returns CDR1 SGHTA and CDR2 FQGNSA. This CDR3 spans 13 amino acids. Only in-frame clones appear in the TCRdb table, and some are missing; sequencing was by immunoSEQ multiplex PCR. The table has 250,000 or so clones, approximately 85% seen once; the top ten hold 4% to 5%. Material: peripheral blood. The chain uses TRBV7-2 and TRBJ2-7, with D uncertain. This clonotype was sampled from a woman between 70 and 85 years old with acute or convalescent COVID-19. As DNA, the CDR3 is TGTGCCAGCAGCCTATTTTTCACGGACGAGCAGTACTTC. Residues: CASSLFFTDEQYF. The full variable domain, in which reference TRBV7-2 and TRBJ2-7 provide the parts outside the CDR3, is GAGVSQSPSNKVTEKGKDVELRCDPISGHTALYWYRQSLGQGLEFLIYFQGNSAPDKSGLPSDRFSAERTGGSVSTLTIQRTQQEDSAVYLCASSLFFTDEQYFGPGTRLTVT.